These 32 T cell receptor beta chains were sequenced from one sample in a study of blood T cell repertoires in COVID-19. The table came from immunoSEQ multiplex PCR; TCRdb's copy has only in-frame clones and leaves some out. Of 150,000 or so clones listed, roughly four fifths are singletons. The sample was peripheral blood. These receptors all stem from a human donor with acute or convalescent COVID-19. The donor label of this sample is uncertain.

J is TRBJ1-2 and V is TRBV6-5, with TRBD1 matching 7 bases. Germline CDR1 and CDR2: MNHEY and SVGAGI. The CDR3 spans 15 residues. V gave up 2 bases and J gave up 4 bases; unmatched junction bases: 7. CDR3 bases: TGTGCCAGCAGTTACACAGACAGGGTGGGCTATGGCTACACCTTC. Its protein product is CASSYTDRVGYGYTF.

The chain has TRBV6-1 and TRBJ2-5; maybe TRBD2 (5 bases). The V and J ends lost 3 bases and 1 base respectively, with 12 bases between them. The V gene's germline CDR1 is MNHNS and CDR2 SASEGT. There are 15 residues in the CDR3. The chain's CDR3 is CASSEGATFQETQYF. The CDR3 DNA is TGTGCCAGCAGTGAGGGAGCGACATTCCAAGAGACCCAGTACTTC.

The genes are TRBV6-6 and TRBJ1-3, with D uncertain. The CDR3 spans 15 residues. Trimming stripped 6 bases from V and 3 bases from J, with 15 bases between. The germline gives CDR1 MNHNY, CDR2 SVGAGI (reference sequence). As DNA, the CDR3 is TGTGCCAGCAGGATCCTGGACGGACTTGGAAACACCATATATTTT. This gives the protein CASRILDGLGNTIYF.

V gene TRBV27 combines with J gene TRBJ1-5; possibly TRBD1 for D (6 bases). The CDR3 runs to 16 residues. Trimming cost V 4 bases and J 7 bases, with 20 bases left between them. Germline V lookup: CDR1 MNHEY, CDR2 SMNVEV (reference sequence). The CDR3 region has the DNA TGTGCCAGCAGTTCCGGCGCCAGGGGTGCCGCCCAGCCCCAGCATTTT. Encoded protein: CASSSGARGAAQPQHF.

The chain carries TRBV9 and TRBJ1-2; tentative D call: TRBD1 (5 bases). Trimming removed 0 bases at V and 6 bases at J, with 18 bases between. The CDR3 consists of 16 residues. Germline V gives CDR1 SGDLS, CDR2 YYNGEE. As DNA, the CDR3 is TGTGCCAGCAGCGTAGACGGGGTGAGGGGAGGCAATGGCTACACCTTC. Translating gives CASSVDGVRGGNGYTF.

The rearrangement links TRBV5-6 to TRBJ2-6; D possibly corresponds to TRBD2 (6 bases). V shed 1 base and J shed 0 bases, with 17 bases lying between them. Germline-derived CDR1 and CDR2 are SGHDT and YYEEEE. The CDR3 extends over 19 amino acids. The CDR3 spells CASSLRLASETSGANVLTF. As DNA, the CDR3 is TGTGCCAGCAGCTTGAGGCTCGCTAGCGAGACCTCTGGGGCCAACGTCCTGACTTTC.

This chain connects TRBV7-2 to TRBJ1-4, with unresolved D. Trimming pared 1 base from V and 5 bases from J, leaving 11 bases between. The germline V gene has CDR1 SGHTA and CDR2 FQGNSA. This CDR3 spans 15 amino acids. The CDR3 bases are TGTGCCAGCAGCTTAGAGGCGGGTTGGAATGAAAAACTGTTTTTT. This gives the protein CASSLEAGWNEKLFF. The full variable domain, its missing parts supplied by reference TRBV7-2 and TRBJ1-4, is GAGVSQSPSNKVTEKGKDVELRCDPISGHTALYWYRQSLGQGLEFLIYFQGNSAPDKSGLPSDRFSAERTGGSVSTLTIQRTQQEDSAVYLCASSLEAGWNEKLFFGSGTQLSVL.

Only one count was recorded for this clone. The chain carries TRBV7-2 and TRBJ2-1, with D possibly TRBD2 on 5 matching bases. Looked up from germline, CDR1 is SGHTA and CDR2 is FQGNSA. The CDR3 length is 16 residues. Trimming pared 1 base from V and 0 bases from J, leaving 10 bases between. In nucleotides, the CDR3 is TGTGCCAGCAGCTTAGAAGCGGCGAGCTCCTACAATGAGCAGTTCTTC. This translates into CASSLEAASSYNEQFF.

The chain employs TRBV3-1 (or the pseudogene TRBV3-2) and TRBJ2-1, with 8 bases lining up with TRBD2. The CDR3 covers 18 residues. Germline trimming cut 1 base from V and 7 bases from J; bases unmatched to any gene: 15. Germline CDR1 reads LGHDT; CDR2 reads YNNKEL (reference sequence). CDR3 sequence (DNA): TGTGCCAGCAGCCAAGTTGCGCAGCGGGGGCGTAAACAGAATGAGCAGTTCTTC. It yields the protein CASSQVAQRGRKQNEQFF.

This chain connects TRBV19 to TRBJ1-5, with TRBD1 matching 9 bases. The length of the CDR3 is 16 residues. V shed 6 bases and J 3 bases; nucleotides not matched to a gene: 9. CDR1 is LNHDA, CDR2 SQIVND, per germline (reference sequence). This CDR3 is CASRGTGPLINQPQHF. The CDR3 DNA reads as TGTGCCAGTAGGGGGACAGGGCCCCTTATCAATCAGCCCCAGCATTTT.

The rearrangement uses TRBV19 and TRBJ1-2; a weak D match, TRBD1 (5 bases). This CDR3 is built from 16 residues. V gave up 3 bases and J gave up 7 bases, with 21 bases separating them. Germline V gives CDR1 LNHDA, CDR2 SQIVND (reference sequence). The CDR3 DNA follows: TGTGCCAGTAGTATTGGAGGAGGGGCCCCAAACAGTGGCTACACCTTC. Its protein is CASSIGGGAPNSGYTF.

This clone was detected only once. The CDR3 protein is CSARRDREQFF. DNA for the CDR3: TGCAGTGCTAGGCGGGACAGGGAGCAGTTCTTC. The chain recombines TRBV20-1 with TRBJ2-1; 8 positions match TRBD1. The CDR3 contains 11 residues. The germline gives CDR1 DFQATT, CDR2 SNEGSKA (reference sequence). The V and J ends lost 3 bases and 10 bases, in that order; junction bases with no gene match: 2.

The V and J genes are TRBV3-1 (or the pseudogene TRBV3-2) and TRBJ2-5, with 8 bases matching TRBD2. The trim removed 2 bases at V and 5 bases at J, leaving 1 base unmatched. CDR3 length equals 13 residues. The V gene's germline CDR1 is LGHDT and CDR2 YNNKEL (reference sequence). CDR3 DNA: TGTGCCAGCAGCCAACGGGGGGGCGAGACCCAGTACTTC. Translated: CASSQRGGETQYF.

CDR3 DNA sequence: TGTGCCAGCAGCCAAGATGTAGTAGAAGAGAGCCTTTCACCCCTCCACTTT. Translation: CASSQDVVEESLSPLHF. The chain joins TRBV4-2 to TRBJ1-6, with unresolved D. Germline V gene sequence: CDR1 LGHNA, CDR2 YNFKEQ. V was trimmed by 0 bases and J by 9 bases, leaving 18 bases between them. The CDR3 runs 17 residues.

The chain couples TRBV18 to TRBJ1-3, with TRBD1 matching 8 bases. The CDR3 has 19 residues. The trim removed 2 bases at V and 7 bases at J, leaving 19 bases unmatched. Germline-derived CDR1 and CDR2 are KGHSH and LQKENI. The CDR3 protein is CASSPTLIPGQESTNTIYF. CDR3 bases: TGTGCCAGCTCACCAACATTAATACCGGGACAGGAGAGTACCAACACCATATATTTT. Looking up the rest from reference TRBV18 and TRBJ1-3 gives the full variable domain: NAGVMQNPRHLVRRRGQEARLRCSPMKGHSHVYWYRQLPEEGLKFMVYLQKENIIDESGMPKERFSAEFPKEGPSILRIQQVVRGDSAAYFCASSPTLIPGQESTNTIYFGEGSWLTVV.

This clone was counted between two and nine times. This sequence joins TRBV5-6 and TRBJ2-7; TRBD1 aligns across 9 bases. The CDR3 loop spans 15 amino acids. Germline CDR1 SGHDT, CDR2 YYEEEE. V lost 2 bases, J lost 2 bases, and 5 bases stayed unmatched. The CDR3 loop reads CASSFDRGLTYEQYF. The DNA of the CDR3 is TGTGCCAGCAGCTTTGACAGGGGGTTAACCTACGAGCAGTACTTC.

The CDR3 reads CASSGSGTGVLEQYF. CDR3 sequence (DNA): TGCGCCAGCAGCGGCTCCGGGACAGGGGTTCTCGAGCAGTACTTC. V and J are TRBV5-1 and TRBJ2-7; TRBD1 matches at 10 bases. Trimming at V came to 4 bases and at J to 6 bases, leaving 10 bases not matched to a gene. Germline lookup yields CDR1 SGHRS and CDR2 YFSETQ. This CDR3 comprises 15 residues.

The sample holds a few counts of this clone. The genes are TRBV12-3 or TRBV12-4 and TRBJ2-1; D is ambiguous. Trimming left V 6 bases short and J 3 bases short, with 9 bases between. The CDR3 is 13 amino acids. CDR3 DNA: TGTGCCAGCAGAAGACTGGACTACAATGAGCAGTTCTTC. Translating it yields CASRRLDYNEQFF.

The chain recombines TRBV7-9 with TRBJ1-4; TRBD1 is a possible D gene (5 bases). V was clipped by 5 bases and J by 3 bases, with 13 bases between them. CDR3 length: 15 amino acids. Germline values: CDR1 SEHNR, CDR2 FQNEAQ (reference sequence). CDR3 protein: CASSQPGGANEKLFF. CDR3 DNA sequence: TGTGCCAGCAGCCAACCCGGGGGAGCTAATGAAAAACTGTTTTTT.

The chain uses TRBV4-1 and TRBJ2-5, with TRBD2 matching 8 bases. The germline V gene has CDR1 MGHRA and CDR2 YSYEKL. The V and J ends lost 0 bases and 6 bases, in that order; junction bases with no gene match: 3. CDR3 length: 14 amino acids. CDR3: CASSQDSGGKTQYF. The CDR3 bases are TGCGCCAGCAGCCAAGACAGCGGGGGAAAGACCCAGTACTTC.

In its sample, this clone was seen once. The genes are TRBV4-2 and TRBJ1-4, with TRBD1 matching over 7 bases. With 4 bases clipped from V and 4 bases from J, the junction kept 3 bases outside the gene matches. Germline CDR1 reads LGHNA; CDR2 reads YNFKEQ. The CDR3 runs 14 residues. CDR3 bases: TGTGCCAGCAGCCCGGACAGGAGTAATGAAAAACTGTTTTTT. It is translated as CASSPDRSNEKLFF.

V and J are TRBV6-5 and TRBJ2-7; D may be TRBD2 (5 bases). The CDR3 has 14 amino acids. V was clipped by 5 bases and J by 2 bases, with 13 bases between them. From germline, CDR1 is MNHEY and CDR2 SVGAGI. In DNA form, the CDR3 reads TGTGCCAGCAGTCCCGACGAGGGCGCCTACGAGCAGTACTTC. This encodes CASSPDEGAYEQYF.

CDR3 in amino acids: CASSQSRTSGGVTDTQYF. CDR3 sequence (DNA): TGTGCCAGCAGCCAATCCCGGACTAGCGGGGGGGTCACAGATACGCAGTATTTT. The chain links TRBV5-4 to TRBJ2-3; 15 bases are shared with TRBD2. The CDR3 is 18 amino acids. The V and J ends lost 4 bases and 2 bases, in that order; junction bases with no gene match: 8. Looked up from germline, CDR1 is SGHNT and CDR2 is YYREEE (reference sequence).

The rearrangement uses TRBV18 and TRBJ1-2, with D hard to call. CDR1 is KGHSH, CDR2 LQKENI, per germline. V lost 6 bases and J 7 bases, leaving 9 bases between the germline ends. This CDR3 has 11 residues. CDR3 sequence reads: CASSREAGYTF. The DNA of the CDR3 is TGTGCCAGCTCCCGGGAGGCTGGCTACACCTTC.

The count of this clone is one. V gene TRBV2 combines with J gene TRBJ1-5; 8 bases align to TRBD1. Germline assignment: CDR1 SNHLY and CDR2 FYNNEI. V shed 4 bases, J shed 2 bases, and the junction held 7 bases outside the gene matches. CDR3 length: 16 residues. Here the CDR3 DNA reads TGTGCCAGCAGTGCCGGGACAGGAGTCGGCAATCAGCCCCAGCATTTT. It is translated as CASSAGTGVGNQPQHF. Full variable domain (outside the CDR3, taken from reference TRBV2 and TRBJ1-5): EPEVTQTPSHQVTQMGQEVILRCVPISNHLYFYWYRQILGQKVEFLVSFYNNEISEKSEIFDDQFSVERPDGSNFTLKIRSTKLEDSAMYFCASSAGTGVGNQPQHFGDGTRLSIL.

The chain couples TRBV7-9 to TRBJ2-2; D is possibly TRBD1 (5 bases). Germline V gives CDR1 SEHNR, CDR2 FQNEAQ (reference sequence). V gave up 8 bases and J gave up 6 bases, with 16 bases separating them. This CDR3 contains 14 residues. CDR3 amino acids: CASGASGSAGELFF. Here the CDR3 DNA reads TGTGCCAGCGGAGCTTCAGGGTCGGCCGGGGAGCTGTTTTTT.

The gene calls are TRBV7-9 and TRBJ2-7, with no clear D. V lost 0 bases, J lost 5 bases, and 5 bases lay in between. The CDR3 has 12 amino acids. Germline assignment: CDR1 SEHNR and CDR2 FQNEAQ (reference sequence). CDR3 DNA sequence: TGTGCCAGCAGCTTAGCCCAGAACGAGCAGTACTTC. Protein sequence: CASSLAQNEQYF. Variable domain in full (rest from reference TRBV7-9 and TRBJ2-7): DTGVSQNPRHKITKRGQNVTFRCDPISEHNRLYWYRQTLGQGPEFLTYFQNEAQLEKSRLLSDRFSAERPKGSFSTLEIQRTEQGDSAMYLCASSLAQNEQYFGPGTRLTVT.

V usage is TRBV7-9 and J usage is TRBJ1-5; TRBD1 matches at 9 bases. CDR1 is SEHNR and CDR2 is FQNEAQ in the germline V gene (reference sequence). V was clipped by 3 bases and J by 6 bases; unmatched bases: 9. The CDR3 is 16 amino acids. The CDR3 bases are TGTGCCAGCAGCTTTAGCCCGGGACAGGGAGTTCAGCCCCAGCATTTT. Its protein is CASSFSPGQGVQPQHF.

This sequence joins TRBV7-9 and TRBJ2-5; 8 bases align to TRBD1. V shed 1 base, J shed 5 bases, and the junction held 3 bases outside the gene matches. Germline-derived CDR1 and CDR2 are SEHNR and FQNEAQ (reference sequence). This CDR3 is 14 amino acids long. The chain's CDR3 is CASSLGTGTETQYF. The DNA of the CDR3 is TGTGCCAGCAGCTTAGGGACAGGGACGGAGACCCAGTACTTC.

V is TRBV6-1 and J is TRBJ2-7; the match to TRBD1 covers 9 bases. Germline CDR1 MNHNS, CDR2 SASEGT. The CDR3 consists of 15 residues. With 3 bases clipped from V and 3 bases from J, the junction kept 6 bases outside the gene matches. The CDR3 spells CASSDLGTGRYEQYF. The DNA for the CDR3 is TGTGCCAGCAGTGATTTGGGGACAGGGCGCTACGAGCAGTACTTC.

The chain uses TRBV6-2 or TRBV6-3 and TRBJ2-7; 8 bases line up with TRBD2. The V gene end was trimmed by 8 bases and the J gene end by 6 bases; junction bases not matched to a gene: 15. The CDR3 is made up of 15 amino acids. CDR1 is MNHEY, CDR2 SVGEGT, per germline. The CDR3: CASRPPGKAGGEQYF. The CDR3 DNA follows: TGTGCCAGCCGCCCTCCGGGAAAGGCGGGGGGCGAGCAGTACTTC.

The chain joins TRBV5-1 to TRBJ2-1; D gene ambiguous. CDR1 is SGHRS and CDR2 is YFSETQ in the germline V gene. V gave up 1 base and J gave up 5 bases, with 13 bases separating them. This CDR3 contains 15 residues. The CDR3 DNA is TGCGCCAGCAGCTTGCTATCGGGTTCAGACAATGAGCAGTTCTTC. Translated, it gives CASSLLSGSDNEQFF.